Following are 22 T cell receptor beta chains from one sample sequenced in a study of OX40 agonist ivuxolimab in advanced cancers. Receptors were amplified or captured by the immunoSEQ multiplex PCR assay. Not all clones reach the TCRdb copy of this immuneACCESS table, which keeps in-frame sequences only. Checked studies attribute under half of the gap to unresolved V genes and leave the rest unexplained. In this sample the table shows fewer than 40,000 clones, 89% of which occur a single time. About 35% of the sample belongs to the ten largest clones. The sample here was CD4+ or CD8+ T cells sorted from blood, taken in a trial of the OX40 agonist ivuxolimab. The source of these receptors is an adult with an advanced solid tumor such as melanoma, head and neck, liver or kidney cancer.

The V call is TRBV15, the J call TRBJ2-7; weak D call: TRBD1 (6 bases). Germline CDR1 reads LNHNV; CDR2 reads YYDKDF (reference sequence). With 5 bases removed from V and 2 bases from J, the gap between germline ends came to 13 bases. This CDR3 comprises 14 residues. In DNA, the CDR3 is TGTGCCACCAGCGGAACGGACAGCCCCTACGAGCAGTACTTC. It specifies CATSGTDSPYEQYF. Together with reference TRBV15 and TRBJ2-7, the CDR3 gives the full variable domain: DAMVIQNPRYQVTQFGKPVTLSCSQTLNHNVMYWYQQKSSQAPKLLFHYYDKDFNNEADTPDNFQSRRPNTSFCFLDIRSPGLGDTAMYLCATSGTDSPYEQYFGPGTRLTVT.

The chain joins TRBV7-9 to TRBJ2-7; 8 bases align to TRBD1. The CDR3 spans 19 residues. Per the germline V gene, CDR1 is SEHNR and CDR2 is FQNEAQ (reference sequence). With V trimmed by 5 bases and J by 0 bases, 18 bases remained unmatched. CDR3 region: CASSPYPGRGPSGSYEQYF. The CDR3 DNA follows: TGTGCCAGCAGCCCATACCCGGGCAGGGGGCCCAGCGGCTCCTACGAGCAGTACTTC.

The chain recombines TRBV27 with TRBJ1-4, with TRBD1 identical over 8 bases. The germline CDR1 and CDR2 sequences are MNHEY and SMNVEV (reference sequence). Trimming took 6 bases from V and 8 from J; bases not matched to a gene: 5. This CDR3 has 13 residues. CDR3 sequence: CASRAGGREKLFF. The CDR3 DNA reads TGTGCCAGCAGGGCAGGGGGCCGGGAAAAACTGTTTTTT.

The chain employs TRBV5-5 and TRBJ2-3; 8 bases align to TRBD2. V dropped 6 bases and J dropped 6; count of bases not matched to a gene: 24. CDR1 is SGHKS and CDR2 is YYEKEE in the germline V gene (reference sequence). The CDR3 contains 19 residues. CDR3 region: CASITSRVGGESMSDTQYF. CDR3 bases: TGTGCCAGCATTACCTCTCGTGTCGGGGGGGAATCGATGTCGGATACGCAGTATTTT. The complete variable domain, with remaining parts taken from reference TRBV5-5 and TRBJ2-3, reads DAGVTQSPTHLIKTRGQQVTLRCSPISGHKSVSWYQQVLGQGPQFIFQYYEKEERGRGNFPDRFSARQFPNYSSELNVNALLLGDSALYLCASITSRVGGESMSDTQYFGPGTRLTVL.

V is TRBV5-4 and J is TRBJ1-5, with D unresolved. Trimming shortened V by 4 bases and J by 4 bases, and 9 bases separated the two germline ends. Germline V lookup: CDR1 SGHNT, CDR2 YYREEE (reference sequence). The CDR3 sequence is 13 residues long. The CDR3 region has the DNA TGTGCCAGCAGCGAGGGAGTGAATCAGCCCCAGCATTTT. Protein: CASSEGVNQPQHF. The whole variable domain, remainder taken from reference TRBV5-4 and TRBJ1-5, is ETGVTQSPTHLIKTRGQQVTLRCSSQSGHNTVSWYQQALGQGPQFIFQYYREEENGRGNFPPRFSGLQFPNYSSELNVNALELDDSALYLCASSEGVNQPQHFGDGTRLSIL.

CDR3 in amino acids: CASSPNPSRGGSYNEQFF. For the CDR3, the DNA is TGTGCCAGCAGTCCCAATCCCTCCAGAGGCGGCTCCTACAATGAGCAGTTCTTC. The chain employs TRBV6-4 and TRBJ2-1; D is unresolved. V was clipped by 5 bases and J by 0 bases, with 20 bases between them. This CDR3 is built from 18 residues. Germline V CDR1 and CDR2: MRHNA, SNTAGT.

The chain is built from TRBV19 and TRBJ1-1; 8 nucleotides match TRBD1. From germline, CDR1 is LNHDA and CDR2 SQIVND (reference sequence). There are 16 residues in the CDR3. J lost 3 bases, V lost 3 bases, and 9 bases had no gene match. The CDR3 here is CASSIATGAADTEAFF. CDR3 sequence (DNA): TGTGCCAGTAGTATCGCGACAGGGGCGGCGGACACTGAAGCTTTCTTT.

This clone was counted once. The genes are TRBV4-1 and TRBJ2-7; D is undetermined. The germline V and J ends were trimmed by 1 base and 1 base, with 14 bases remaining between them. Germline V gene lookup returns CDR1 MGHRA and CDR2 YSYEKL. This CDR3 has 16 residues. The CDR3 DNA reads as TGCGCCAGCAGCCAAGTTCCGAGTAGCTCATCCTACGAGCAGTACTTC. This translates into CASSQVPSSSSYEQYF.

The chain links TRBV28 to TRBJ2-7, with D perhaps TRBD2 (6 bases). From germline, CDR1 is MDHEN and CDR2 SYDVKM. Trimming stripped 4 bases from V and 3 bases from J, with 10 bases between. CDR3 length: 13 amino acids. The CDR3 loop is CASSSTGVYEQYF. CDR3 nucleotide sequence: TGTGCCAGCAGTTCGACGGGGGTCTACGAGCAGTACTTC.

V gene TRBV5-1 combines with J gene TRBJ2-5, with D tentatively TRBD1 or TRBD2 (5 bases each). Per germline, CDR1 SGHRS and CDR2 YFSETQ. Trimming cost V 4 bases and J 4 bases, with 11 bases left between them. The CDR3 is 13 residues long. CDR3: CASSSEGRETQYF. CDR3 bases: TGCGCCAGCAGCAGTGAGGGGAGAGAGACCCAGTACTTC. Looking up the rest from reference TRBV5-1 and TRBJ2-5 gives the full variable domain: KAGVTQTPRYLIKTRGQQVTLSCSPISGHRSVSWYQQTPGQGLQFLFEYFSETQRNKGNFPGRFSGRQFSNSRSEMNVSTLELGDSALYLCASSSEGRETQYFGPGTRLLVL.

The gene calls are TRBV27 and TRBJ2-3, with 8 bases that match TRBD1. CDR1 is MNHEY, CDR2 SMNVEV, per germline (reference sequence). The junction had 13 bases not matched to a gene; V was cut back by 2 bases and J by 3 bases. CDR3 size: 18 residues. The CDR3 nucleotides read TGTGCCAGCAGTTTAACCGGGACAGGACAGTACCTAACAGATACGCAGTATTTT. Translating it yields CASSLTGTGQYLTDTQYF.

This clone came up once. This sequence joins TRBV28 and TRBJ1-5; tentatively, D is TRBD1 (6 bases). V lost 3 bases and J 3 bases, leaving 12 bases between the germline ends. The CDR3 runs 15 residues. Germline V gives CDR1 MDHEN, CDR2 SYDVKM. The CDR3: CASSFPDSFNQPQHF. DNA for the CDR3: TGTGCCAGCAGTTTCCCGGACAGCTTCAATCAGCCCCAGCATTTT. Combining the CDR3 with reference TRBV28 and TRBJ1-5 gives the whole variable domain DVKVTQSSRYLVKRTGEKVFLECVQDMDHENMFWYRQDPGLGLRLIYFSYDVKMKEKGDIPEGYSVSREKKERFSLILESASTNQTSMYLCASSFPDSFNQPQHFGDGTRLSIL.

The chain recombines TRBV6-5 with TRBJ2-5, with unresolved D. Germline V lookup: CDR1 MNHEY, CDR2 SVGAGI. CDR3 length: 13 residues. Trimming stripped 5 bases from V and 5 bases from J, with 12 bases between. In nucleotides, the CDR3 is TGTGCCAGCAGTCGCTCCGTTTTCGAGACCCAGTACTTC. Translating gives CASSRSVFETQYF.

This chain connects TRBV19 to TRBJ1-5, with no clear D. Trimming stripped 6 bases from V and 3 bases from J, with 12 bases between. Germline CDR1 reads LNHDA; CDR2 reads SQIVND (reference sequence). The CDR3 loop spans 14 amino acids. The CDR3 nucleotides are TGTGCCAGTAGCCCCATGCGGCTCAATCAGCCCCAGCATTTT. Translation gives CASSPMRLNQPQHF. The variable domain in full, completed from reference TRBV19 and TRBJ1-5, reads DGGITQSPKYLFRKEGQNVTLSCEQNLNHDAMYWYRQDPGQGLRLIYYSQIVNDFQKGDIAEGYSVSREKKESFPLTVTSAQKNPTAFYLCASSPMRLNQPQHFGDGTRLSIL.

Concerning this clone itself: Mismatch with germline at one junction end may stem from a read error. The chain employs TRBV7-8 and TRBJ2-2; TRBD2 might be the D (6 bases). CDR1 and CDR2 (germline): SGHVS, FQNEAQ. CDR3 length: 11 residues. CDR3 sequence: CASSLLGGLFF. DNA of the CDR3: TGTGCCAGCAGCTTATTGGGGGGGCTGTTTTTT. Variable domain in full (rest from reference TRBV7-8 and TRBJ2-2): GAGVSQSPRYKVAKRGQDVALRCDPISGHVSLFWYQQALGQGPEFLTYFQNEAQLDKSGLPSDRFFAERPEGSVSTLKIQRTQQEDSAVYLCASSLLGGLFFGEGSRLTVL.

This clone occurred once. The chain joins TRBV21-1 to TRBJ2-5; no DNA check was done on the table's D call, TRBD2. TRBV21-1 is deemed a pseudogene. The CDR3 loop spans 15 amino acids. The CDR3 nucleotides read TGTGCCAGCAGCAAAGTGTGGCGGGAGGTTGAGACCCAGTACTTC. Residues: CASSKVWREVETQYF.

The chain has TRBV12-2 and TRBJ2-7; the table names TRBD1, a call not compared with the DNA. TRBV12-2 is shown as a pseudogene. The length of the CDR3 is 15 residues. The CDR3 bases are TGTGCAAGTCGCTTAGCACAGGGGGCGAACTACGAGCAGTACTTC. It specifies CASRLAQGANYEQYF.

This clone showed up just once. The gene calls are TRBV19 and TRBJ2-7, with 10 bases lining up with TRBD1. Germline CDR1 reads LNHDA; CDR2 reads SQIVND (reference sequence). The junction had 1 base not matched to a gene; V was cut back by 5 bases and J by 3 bases. This CDR3 is built from 13 residues. The DNA for the CDR3 is TGTGCCAGTAGTTGGGACAGGGGCTACGAGCAGTACTTC. It translates to CASSWDRGYEQYF.

The chain is built from TRBV5-5 and TRBJ2-1; D call uncertain. Per the germline V gene, CDR1 is SGHKS and CDR2 is YYEKEE (reference sequence). This CDR3 has 17 amino acids. Between the trimmed V and J ends, which lost 2 bases and 8 bases, there was a span of 23 bases. CDR3 residues: CASSFNLGLEFAHEQFF. In DNA form, the CDR3 reads TGTGCCAGCAGCTTTAATTTAGGGCTAGAATTTGCCCATGAGCAGTTCTTC.

The gene calls are TRBV5-1 and TRBJ2-6; D unresolved. Trimming pared 6 bases from V and 0 bases from J, leaving 7 bases between. Germline V gives CDR1 SGHRS, CDR2 YFSETQ. The CDR3 is made up of 14 amino acids. The CDR3 loop is CASNSNSGANVLTF. CDR3 nucleotide sequence: TGCGCCAGCAATTCCAACTCTGGGGCCAACGTCCTGACTTTC.

V usage is TRBV29-1 and J usage is TRBJ1-2, with a possible D match to TRBD1 (5 bases). Germline V gives CDR1 SQVTM, CDR2 ANQGSEA. CDR3 size: 12 residues. The germline V and J ends were trimmed by 6 bases and 3 bases, with 11 bases remaining between them. CDR3 loop: CSVDTGDYGYTF. CDR3 bases: TGCAGCGTAGATACAGGAGACTATGGCTACACCTTC. Based on the CDR3 plus reference TRBV29-1 and TRBJ1-2, the full variable domain is SAVISQKPSRDICQRGTSLTIQCQVDSQVTMMFWYRQQPGQSLTLIATANQGSEATYESGFVIDKFPISRPNLTFSTLTVSNMSPEDSSIYLCSVDTGDYGYTFGSGTRLTVV.

The genes are TRBV5-1 and TRBJ2-4; 10 nucleotides match TRBD1. Germline V gives CDR1 SGHRS, CDR2 YFSETQ. Losses at the gene ends were 3 bases for V and 7 bases for J; bases not matched to a gene: 10. The CDR3 is made up of 16 amino acids. The CDR3 DNA is TGCGCCAGCAGCTCGTACCCCGGGACAGGGGTCAACATTCAGTACTTC. As protein: CASSSYPGTGVNIQYF.